Below, 31 T cell receptor beta chains from the same sample are listed, as sequenced in a study of cytotoxic CD8 clonotypes in ibrutinib-treated CLL. This table comes from immunoSEQ multiplex PCR, and its TCRdb copy is limited to in-frame clones, with some not included. Of 300,000 or so clones detected, roughly 67% appear once; the ten largest clones hold approximately 6%. The sequencing used PBMCs, collected after 36 months of ibrutinib treatment. The origin of the receptors is a human donor with chronic lymphocytic leukemia.

This clone has only a few counts. The chain is built from TRBV9 and TRBJ1-2, with 10 bases that match TRBD1. The CDR3 totals 14 residues. The germline gives CDR1 SGDLS, CDR2 YYNGEE. With 5 bases clipped from V and 4 bases from J, the junction kept 5 bases outside the gene matches. CDR3 residues: CASRKTGGGYGYTF. The CDR3 coding sequence is TGTGCCAGCAGAAAGACAGGGGGCGGCTATGGCTACACCTTC.

This chain connects TRBV7-8 to TRBJ1-2, with D unclear. V was clipped by 5 bases and J by 4 bases, with 17 bases between them. CDR3 length: 15 amino acids. The germline CDR1 and CDR2 sequences are SGHVS and FQNEAQ. The CDR3 coding sequence is TGTGCCAGCAGCAAAGGACGGACCACTATCTATGGCTACACCTTC. Translation: CASSKGRTTIYGYTF.

The rearrangement links TRBV5-5 to TRBJ2-5, with D unresolved. Germline V CDR1 and CDR2: SGHKS, YYEKEE (reference sequence). V dropped 5 bases and J dropped 1 base, with 18 bases sitting between them. CDR3 size: 16 residues. In DNA form, the CDR3 reads TGTGCCAGCAGTTTTATAGGGAACGGTGGCCAAGAGACCCAGTACTTC. Translating it yields CASSFIGNGGQETQYF.

The chain has TRBV5-6 and TRBJ1-4; TRBD1 agrees at 7 bases. Losses at the gene ends were 4 bases for V and 8 bases for J; bases not matched to a gene: 8. CDR3 length: 14 residues. Per the germline V gene, CDR1 is SGHDT and CDR2 is YYEEEE. CDR3 sequence reads: CASSPDGQEEKLFF. The CDR3 DNA reads TGTGCCAGCAGCCCGGACGGACAGGAGGAAAAACTGTTTTTT. The complete variable domain, with remaining parts taken from reference TRBV5-6 and TRBJ1-4, reads DAGVTQSPTHLIKTRGQQVTLRCSPKSGHDTVSWYQQALGQGPQFIFQYYEEEERQRGNFPDRFSGHQFPNYSSELNVNALLLGDSALYLCASSPDGQEEKLFFGSGTQLSVL.

The J gene is TRBJ2-7, the V gene TRBV20-1, with a possible D match to TRBD2 (5 bases). The CDR3 spans 10 residues. The V and J ends lost 3 bases and 5 bases respectively, with 5 bases between them. The germline CDR1 and CDR2 sequences are DFQATT and SNEGSKA (reference sequence). CDR3 DNA: TGCAGTGCTAGCGGGAACGAGCAGTACTTC. Amino acid sequence: CSASGNEQYF.

The rearrangement links TRBV19 to TRBJ1-4; possibly TRBD1 for D (5 bases). Germline-derived CDR1 and CDR2 are LNHDA and SQIVND (reference sequence). The length of the CDR3 is 15 residues. V lost 8 bases and J 5 bases, leaving 18 bases between the germline ends. The CDR3 sequence: CASGQNRFRNEKLFF. The CDR3 DNA follows: TGTGCCAGTGGCCAAAACAGGTTTAGGAATGAAAAACTGTTTTTT.

V is TRBV18 and J is TRBJ1-3; D is ambiguous. V lost 3 bases, J lost 8 bases, and 11 bases lay in between. Germline V CDR1 and CDR2: KGHSH, LQKENI. This CDR3 is built from 13 residues. CDR3 loop: CASSPRHMDTIYF. As DNA, the CDR3 is TGTGCCAGCTCACCCCGGCACATGGACACCATATATTTT. The full variable domain, its missing parts supplied by reference TRBV18 and TRBJ1-3, is NAGVMQNPRHLVRRRGQEARLRCSPMKGHSHVYWYRQLPEEGLKFMVYLQKENIIDESGMPKERFSAEFPKEGPSILRIQQVVRGDSAAYFCASSPRHMDTIYFGEGSWLTVV.

The rearrangement uses TRBV6-5 and TRBJ2-7; TRBD1 matches 9 bases. The CDR3 has 15 residues. The V and J ends lost 4 bases and 4 bases, in that order; junction bases with no gene match: 8. Germline V gives CDR1 MNHEY, CDR2 SVGAGI. The CDR3 sequence: CASSFRQGEKYEQYF. In nucleotides, the CDR3 is TGTGCCAGCAGTTTCCGACAGGGGGAGAAGTACGAGCAGTACTTC.

The chain is built from TRBV6-5 and TRBJ2-3; the D is unclear. Germline V gives CDR1 MNHEY, CDR2 SVGAGI. Deletions cut 10 bases from V and 2 bases from J, with 13 bases between. There are 13 residues in the CDR3. CDR3 coding DNA: TGTGCCACTACGACTTGGCCCACAGATACGCAGTATTTT. Its protein product is CATTTWPTDTQYF.

V is TRBV7-9 and J is TRBJ1-1; 7 bases are shared with TRBD1. Germline V lookup: CDR1 SEHNR, CDR2 FQNEAQ (reference sequence). V shed 5 bases, J shed 4 bases, and the junction held 13 bases outside the gene matches. The CDR3 is 16 amino acids. DNA for the CDR3: TGTGCCAGCAGCCCCTCGACAGGGCACCTCGGCACTGAAGCTTTCTTT. As protein: CASSPSTGHLGTEAFF.

The V and J genes are TRBV29-1 and TRBJ2-1; TRBD2 agrees at 12 bases. Trimming at V came to 8 bases and at J to 9 bases, leaving 11 bases not matched to a gene. CDR1 and CDR2 (germline): SQVTM, ANQGSEA. The CDR3 consists of 14 residues. DNA for the CDR3: TGCAGCTGCCAGACTAGCGGGAGTTCAGGTGAGCAGTTCTTC. This gives the protein CSCQTSGSSGEQFF.

The rearrangement uses TRBV7-3 and TRBJ2-4; D is perhaps TRBD1 or TRBD2 (5 bases each). The germline V gene encodes CDR1 SGHTA and CDR2 FQGTGA. The CDR3 extends over 13 amino acids. Trimming cost V 2 bases and J 4 bases, with 6 bases left between them. The CDR3 sequence: CASSLGGKNIQYF. CDR3 DNA sequence: TGTGCCAGCAGCTTAGGGGGAAAAAACATTCAGTACTTC.

To note about this clone: Other nucleotide sequences in the sample specify the same CDR3. The chain combines TRBV20-1 with TRBJ2-7, with D unclear. Germline V gives CDR1 DFQATT, CDR2 SNEGSKA (reference sequence). The CDR3 is 11 amino acids. With 2 bases removed from V and 0 bases from J, the gap between germline ends came to 2 bases. The CDR3 protein is CSARLSYEQYF. As DNA, the CDR3 is TGCAGTGCTAGACTCTCCTACGAGCAGTACTTC.

The chain has TRBV2 and TRBJ2-7; D perhaps matches TRBD1 (6 bases). Trimming stripped 2 bases from V and 2 bases from J, with 19 bases between. The germline V gene encodes CDR1 SNHLY and CDR2 FYNNEI. The CDR3 covers 17 residues. The DNA of the CDR3 is TGTGCCAGCAGTGAATCCAAAGACAGGCGTCCGACCTACGAGCAGTACTTC. It specifies CASSESKDRRPTYEQYF.

V is TRBV7-6 and J is TRBJ2-2; 7 bases map to TRBD1. J gave up 5 bases and V 7 bases, and 13 bases lay outside the gene matches. Per germline, CDR1 SGHVS and CDR2 FNYEAQ. The CDR3 is 16 amino acids. CDR3: CASTLGAQGWTGELFF. The CDR3 DNA reads as TGTGCCAGCACCCTAGGGGCACAGGGGTGGACCGGGGAGCTGTTTTTT. The full variable domain, completed using reference TRBV7-6 and TRBJ2-2, is GAGVSQSPRYKVTKRGQDVALRCDPISGHVSLYWYRQALGQGPEFLTYFNYEAQQDKSGLPNDRFSAERPEGSISTLTIQRTEQRDSAMYRCASTLGAQGWTGELFFGEGSRLTVL.

V and J are TRBV28 and TRBJ1-2, with D perhaps matching TRBD1 (5 bases). Germline loops: CDR1 MDHEN, CDR2 SYDVKM. The CDR3 is 12 amino acids. Trimming removed 3 bases at V and 5 bases at J, with 7 bases between. CDR3 nucleotides: TGTGCCAGCAGTTTGAAGGGGTATGGCTACACCTTC. Translated, it gives CASSLKGYGYTF.

The chain links TRBV19 to TRBJ2-7; D uncertain. Germline-derived CDR1 and CDR2 are LNHDA and SQIVND (reference sequence). V was pared by 1 base and J by 1 base, with 5 bases between. The CDR3 loop spans 13 amino acids. DNA of the CDR3: TGTGCCAGTAGTATAGCAGAGTCCTACGAGCAGTACTTC. Translated, it gives CASSIAESYEQYF.

This clone was counted only a few times. The same CDR3 can be traced to other DNA sequences in this sample. The V gene is TRBV5-1, the J gene TRBJ2-7; weak D call: TRBD2 (5 bases). Per the germline V gene, CDR1 is SGHRS and CDR2 is YFSETQ. CDR3 size: 14 residues. V lost 2 bases and J lost 0, with 9 bases in between. The CDR3 nucleotides are TGCGCCAGCAGCTTTACGGGGAGCTCCTACGAGCAGTACTTC. Protein product: CASSFTGSSYEQYF.

The chain carries TRBV5-1 and TRBJ2-7; 12 bases fit TRBD2. CDR1 SGHRS and CDR2 YFSETQ come from the germline V gene. The CDR3 contains 15 residues. The V segment lost 0 bases and the J segment 5 bases; nucleotides outside the gene matches: 3. Here the CDR3 reads CASSLGTSGTDEQYF. The CDR3 DNA reads TGCGCCAGCAGCTTGGGGACTAGCGGGACGGACGAGCAGTACTTC.

This chain joins TRBV7-7 and TRBJ2-5; 11 bases are a match to TRBD1. J was trimmed by 11 bases and V by 1 base; bases with no gene match: 3. The CDR3 extends over 13 amino acids. Germline CDR1 reads SSHAT; CDR2 reads FNYEAQ (reference sequence). This CDR3 reads CASSLGGQGGQYF. DNA of the CDR3: TGTGCCAGCAGCTTAGGGGGACAGGGGGGACAGTACTTC.

The rearrangement links TRBV30 to TRBJ1-6; possible D gene TRBD1, 6 bases. The CDR3 loop spans 18 amino acids. Germline V CDR1 and CDR2: GTSNPN, SVGIG (reference sequence). V was clipped by 0 bases and J by 4 bases, with 19 bases between them. For the CDR3, the DNA is TGTGCCTGGAGTGTACAGGGCAGAGAAGAAAGATATAATTCACCCCTCCACTTT. This codes for CAWSVQGREERYNSPLHF.

The chain employs TRBV27 and TRBJ2-3; 14 positions match TRBD2. Losses at the gene ends were 5 bases for V and 10 bases for J; bases not matched to a gene: 2. CDR1 and CDR2 (germline): MNHEY, SMNVEV (reference sequence). This CDR3 is 13 amino acids long. This CDR3 is CASSPGLAGAQYF. Here the CDR3 DNA reads TGTGCCAGCAGTCCGGGACTAGCGGGAGCGCAGTATTTT.

The V and J genes are TRBV6-5 and TRBJ1-6; D remains ambiguous. Germline V lookup: CDR1 MNHEY, CDR2 SVGAGI. V was pared by 0 bases and J by 7 bases, with 13 bases between. The CDR3 is 16 amino acids. This chain's CDR3 is CASSYSQVGENSPLHF. The CDR3, as DNA: TGTGCCAGCAGTTACTCGCAGGTCGGAGAAAATTCACCCCTCCACTTT.

V usage is TRBV6-5 and J usage is TRBJ1-4, with D possibly matching TRBD1 (5 bases). CDR3 length: 13 amino acids. V dropped 4 bases and J dropped 16 bases, with 19 bases sitting between them. Germline V gene data show CDR1 as MNHEY and CDR2 as SVGAGI. The CDR3 DNA sequence: TGTGCCAGCAGTTTGGGAAGGGGCCTAGAGCAGTTTTTT. Its translation is CASSLGRGLEQFF.

This clone was picked up a small number of times. The J gene is TRBJ1-4, the V gene TRBV18; D remains ambiguous. V lost 1 base to trimming and J lost 2 bases, with 5 bases between them. The length of the CDR3 is 14 residues. Per germline, CDR1 KGHSH and CDR2 LQKENI. The CDR3 nucleotides are TGTGCCAGCTCACCACGGGAGACTAATGAAAAACTGTTTTTT. Translation: CASSPRETNEKLFF.

This clone appeared a few times. J is TRBJ2-3 and V is TRBV18; D might be TRBD1 (6 bases). This CDR3 is built from 13 residues. Germline V gives CDR1 KGHSH, CDR2 LQKENI. Trimming took off 2 bases at V and 4 bases at J, with 7 bases between the two ends. Here the CDR3 reads CASSPTGPDTQYF. The CDR3 nucleotides are TGTGCCAGCTCACCAACAGGGCCAGATACGCAGTATTTT.

V and J are TRBV18 and TRBJ2-5; D call uncertain. This CDR3 comprises 12 residues. From germline, CDR1 is KGHSH and CDR2 LQKENI. With 4 bases removed from V and 1 base from J, the gap between germline ends came to 4 bases. CDR3 amino acids: CASSLTQETQYF. The CDR3 DNA sequence: TGTGCCAGCTCACTAACCCAAGAGACCCAGTACTTC.

The V and J genes are TRBV7-8 and TRBJ2-5; 8 nucleotides align to TRBD2. V lost 5 bases, J lost 5 bases, and 7 bases stayed unmatched. The CDR3 has 14 amino acids. Per germline, CDR1 SGHVS and CDR2 FQNEAQ. Here the CDR3 reads CASSPGGERETQYF. CDR3 in DNA: TGTGCCAGCAGCCCGGGGGGGGAGCGGGAGACCCAGTACTTC. Looking up the rest from reference TRBV7-8 and TRBJ2-5 gives the full variable domain: GAGVSQSPRYKVAKRGQDVALRCDPISGHVSLFWYQQALGQGPEFLTYFQNEAQLDKSGLPSDRFFAERPEGSVSTLKIQRTQQEDSAVYLCASSPGGERETQYFGPGTRLLVL.

This chain uses TRBV29-1 with TRBJ2-3; 7 nucleotides match TRBD2. The ends lost 6 bases at V and 1 base at J; junction bases unmatched: 4. In germline, CDR1 is SQVTM, CDR2 ANQGSEA. The CDR3 is made up of 13 amino acids. CDR3: CSVLTSRTDTQYF. CDR3 nucleotides: TGCAGCGTCTTGACTAGCCGCACAGATACGCAGTATTTT.

The chain couples TRBV6-5 to TRBJ2-5; 11 bases map to TRBD2. The germline CDR1 and CDR2 sequences are MNHEY and SVGAGI. V dropped 6 bases and J dropped 2; count of bases not matched to a gene: 2. The CDR3 sequence is 14 residues long. The CDR3 spells CASSLAGGQETQYF. The CDR3 DNA follows: TGTGCCAGCAGCCTAGCGGGGGGACAAGAGACCCAGTACTTC.

V and J are TRBV11-1 and TRBJ1-1; D gene unclear. Germline CDR1 SGHAT, CDR2 FQDESV (reference sequence). The CDR3 is 13 amino acids. V was cut by 3 bases and J by 5 bases, with 10 bases left in between. CDR3 bases: TGTGCCAGCAGCTTGGGGTCGGGGACTGAAGCTTTCTTT. It yields the protein CASSLGSGTEAFF.